Below, 28 T cell receptor beta chains from the same sample are listed, as sequenced in a study of beta chain features in type 1 diabetes. The sequenced template was cDNA made from the entire isolated RNA. Using immunoSEQ multiplex PCR, the repertoire was profiled, and TCRdb retains in-frame clones only, with some absent. Of 400,000 to 550,000 clones in the sample, around 10% are singletons; the top ten hold about 0.042%. Sequences were obtained from naive CD4+ T cells from blood. The source of these receptors is a woman under 30 in good health.

The V call is TRBV6-5, the J call TRBJ2-7; D is ambiguous. V was trimmed by 2 bases and J by 12 bases, leaving 11 bases between them. The CDR3 is made up of 11 amino acids. CDR1 and CDR2 from the germline V gene are MNHEY and SVGAGI. Here the CDR3 DNA reads TGTGCCAGCAGTTACAGAGGACGGCCGTACTTC. Translated, it gives CASSYRGRPYF.

This clone was recorded once. The chain couples TRBV7-3 to TRBJ2-6; a weak D match, TRBD1 (6 bases). Deletions cut 5 bases from V and 2 bases from J, with 19 bases between. The CDR3 loop spans 18 amino acids. Germline CDR1 SGHTA, CDR2 FQGTGA. The CDR3 is CASSRIHVTGPGANVLTF. CDR3 in DNA: TGTGCCAGCAGCCGGATCCATGTCACAGGGCCTGGGGCCAACGTCCTGACTTTC.

The chain carries TRBV4-1 and TRBJ2-1, with a weak D call TRBD2 (6 bases). Germline V gives CDR1 MGHRA, CDR2 YSYEKL. The V gene lost 1 base and the J gene lost 15 bases, with 13 bases spanning the gap. This CDR3 contains 12 residues. The CDR3 nucleotides read TGCGCCAGCAGCCAAGTAGCGGAGAGTATGTTCTTC. It is translated as CASSQVAESMFF.

V is TRBV5-1 and J is TRBJ1-6; 10 nucleotides match TRBD1. Looked up from germline, CDR1 is SGHRS and CDR2 is YFSETQ. V shed 3 bases and J 10 bases; nucleotides not matched to a gene: 13. The CDR3 totals 17 residues. CDR3 coding DNA: TGCGCCAGCAGCTCCGGCCCCGCGACAGGGGGCTTATCACCCCTCCACTTT. It encodes CASSSGPATGGLSPLHF.

The V and J genes are TRBV7-9 and TRBJ2-7; D is unclear. Germline V gene sequence: CDR1 SEHNR, CDR2 FQNEAQ (reference sequence). This CDR3 contains 11 residues. Between the trimmed V and J ends, which lost 5 bases and 9 bases, there was a span of 11 bases. The CDR3 DNA reads as TGTGCCAGCAGCCGGACCACAAGGCAGTACTTC. Amino acid sequence: CASSRTTRQYF.

The J gene is TRBJ2-3, the V gene TRBV7-8; D remains ambiguous. The CDR3 length is 16 residues. Deletions cut 2 bases from V and 2 bases from J, with 14 bases between. Looked up from germline, CDR1 is SGHVS and CDR2 is FQNEAQ. DNA for the CDR3: TGTGCCAGCAGCTTACGGCGGAACAAACCCACAGATACGCAGTATTTT. Protein product: CASSLRRNKPTDTQYF.

This clone has a handful of counts. This sequence joins TRBV6-1 and TRBJ2-1; no clear D gene. Germline loops: CDR1 MNHNS, CDR2 SASEGT. Trimming removed 4 bases at V and 7 bases at J, with 8 bases between. The CDR3 extends over 12 amino acids. In nucleotides, the CDR3 is TGTGCCAGCAGTGTGCACGGGAATGAGCAGTTCTTC. Amino acid sequence: CASSVHGNEQFF.

The rearrangement links TRBV27 to TRBJ2-7, with TRBD2 identical over 11 bases. The CDR3 extends over 15 amino acids. Looked up from germline, CDR1 is MNHEY and CDR2 is SMNVEV (reference sequence). V shed 6 bases and J 2 bases; nucleotides not matched to a gene: 6. For the CDR3, the DNA is TGTGCCAGCAGCAAACCGGGACTAGCGGCCTACGAGCAGTACTTC. Its protein is CASSKPGLAAYEQYF.

This clone showed up just a few times. J is TRBJ2-2 and V is TRBV21-1; the D call in the table, TRBD1, was not verified against the DNA. TRBV21-1 is assigned pseudogene status. The CDR3 is 17 residues long. The CDR3 sequence: CASSKEGQCENTGELFF. In nucleotides, the CDR3 is TGTGCCAGCAGCAAAGAGGGACAGTGCGAGAACACCGGGGAGCTGTTTTTT.

The chain combines TRBV7-2 with TRBJ1-2; D gene uncertain. Germline CDR1 reads SGHTA; CDR2 reads FQGNSA. With 5 bases removed from V and 4 bases from J, the gap between germline ends came to 14 bases. CDR3 size: 14 residues. The CDR3 coding sequence is TGTGCCAGCAGCCCCTGGAGACACACCTATGGCTACACCTTC. Translated: CASSPWRHTYGYTF.

The rearrangement links TRBV4-1 to TRBJ1-2; the D gene is possibly TRBD1 (6 bases). Germline lookup yields CDR1 MGHRA and CDR2 YSYEKL. V lost 1 base and J lost 1, with 10 bases in between. This CDR3 has 15 amino acids. The CDR3 region has the DNA TGCGCCAGCAGCCAAGGTACAGGGCTTAACTATGGCTACACCTTC. Protein product: CASSQGTGLNYGYTF.

This chain joins TRBV9 and TRBJ1-2; 8 nucleotides align to TRBD1. The CDR3 runs 16 residues. In germline, CDR1 is SGDLS, CDR2 YYNGEE. The V and J ends lost 4 bases and 5 bases, in that order; junction bases with no gene match: 13. CDR3 nucleotide sequence: TGTGCCAGCAGCATCACCCCAGGACAGGGTAGTTATGGCTACACCTTC. Encoded protein: CASSITPGQGSYGYTF.

The chain employs TRBV7-2 and TRBJ2-7, with 7 bases identical to TRBD1. V lost 1 base to trimming and J lost 6 bases; unmatched junction nucleotides: 9. Per the germline V gene, CDR1 is SGHTA and CDR2 is FQGNSA. The CDR3 has 15 residues. The CDR3 is CASSLVGDRAAEQYV. The CDR3 region has the DNA TGTGCCAGCAGCTTAGTTGGCGACAGGGCGGCCGAGCAGTACGTC.

This clone was seen only a few times. The V and J genes are TRBV5-6 and TRBJ2-7, with a weak D call TRBD2 (6 bases). Germline loops: CDR1 SGHDT, CDR2 YYEEEE. V was pared by 7 bases and J by 5 bases, with 13 bases between. The CDR3 is made up of 12 amino acids. The CDR3, as DNA: TGTGCCAGCCGCTGGCGGGGCCACGAGCAGTACTTC. Its translation: CASRWRGHEQYF.

J is TRBJ2-3 and V is TRBV10-3; D gene unclear. In germline, CDR1 is ENHRY, CDR2 SYGVKD. This CDR3 contains 12 residues. Trimming took off 3 bases at V and 3 bases at J, with 4 bases between the two ends. CDR3: CAISEGTDTQYF. DNA for the CDR3: TGTGCCATCAGTGAAGGGACAGATACGCAGTATTTT.

The chain carries TRBV10-3 and TRBJ2-5, with unresolved D. Germline assignment: CDR1 ENHRY and CDR2 SYGVKD. CDR3 length: 13 amino acids. V lost 7 bases to trimming and J lost 4 bases, with 13 bases between them. The CDR3 nucleotides are TGTGCCATCAAAAACCCCCTGGGAGAGACCCAGTACTTC. Protein: CAIKNPLGETQYF.

This clone occurred many times. The chain links TRBV30 to TRBJ1-5; the D is unclear. Trimming stripped 3 bases from V and 3 bases from J, with 9 bases between. This CDR3 comprises 13 residues. The germline V gene encodes CDR1 GTSNPN and CDR2 SVGIG (reference sequence). The CDR3 DNA reads as TGTGCCTGGAGCTCTGGCTTCAATCAGCCCCAGCATTTT. Encoded protein: CAWSSGFNQPQHF. The variable domain in full, completed from reference TRBV30 and TRBJ1-5, reads SQTIHQWPATLVQPVGSPLSLECTVEGTSNPNLYWYRQAAGRGLQLLFYSVGIGQISSEVPQNLSASRPQDRQFILSSKKLLLSDSGFYLCAWSSGFNQPQHFGDGTRLSIL.

The V and J genes are TRBV18 and TRBJ2-6; D uncertain. The V gene lost 1 base and the J gene lost 3 bases, with 7 bases spanning the gap. Germline V CDR1 and CDR2: KGHSH, LQKENI. The length of the CDR3 is 15 residues. DNA of the CDR3: TGTGCCAGCTCACCACAGCCACTTGGGGCCAACGTCCTGACTTTC. This translates into CASSPQPLGANVLTF.

This clone was counted between two and nine times. This chain connects TRBV7-9 to TRBJ1-1, with 8 bases fitting TRBD1. J lost 11 bases, V lost 5 bases, and 13 bases had no gene match. The CDR3 spans 14 residues. Germline lookup yields CDR1 SEHNR and CDR2 FQNEAQ (reference sequence). CDR3: CASSMTGAASAAFF. The DNA for the CDR3 is TGTGCCAGCAGCATGACAGGGGCCGCCTCTGCTGCTTTCTTT.

The V call is TRBV29-1, the J call TRBJ1-1; 7 bases align to TRBD1. CDR3 length: 12 residues. The germline V gene has CDR1 SQVTM and CDR2 ANQGSEA. V lost 6 bases to trimming and J lost 4 bases; unmatched junction nucleotides: 5. This CDR3 reads CSVGTVLTEAFF. Written as DNA, the CDR3 is TGCAGCGTGGGGACAGTGCTCACTGAAGCTTTCTTT. Drawing the rest from reference TRBV29-1 and TRBJ1-1, the complete variable domain is SAVISQKPSRDICQRGTSLTIQCQVDSQVTMMFWYRQQPGQSLTLIATANQGSEATYESGFVIDKFPISRPNLTFSTLTVSNMSPEDSSIYLCSVGTVLTEAFFGQGTRLTVV.

The V call is TRBV7-3, the J call TRBJ1-4, with TRBD1 matching over 9 bases. The V gene's germline CDR1 is SGHTA and CDR2 FQGTGA. The CDR3 has 14 amino acids. V was pared by 10 bases and J by 5 bases, with 8 bases of the junction left unmatched. CDR3 protein: CAKNRDRANEKLFF. The CDR3 DNA follows: TGTGCCAAGAACCGGGACAGGGCGAATGAAAAACTGTTTTTT.

There are a few counts of this clone. V usage is TRBV7-2 and J usage is TRBJ2-5; possibly TRBD1 for D (5 bases). This CDR3 spans 16 amino acids. Looked up from germline, CDR1 is SGHTA and CDR2 is FQGNSA. The V gene lost 1 base and the J gene lost 4 bases, with 16 bases spanning the gap. CDR3 sequence: CASSLVSGRVAETQYF. The DNA of the CDR3 is TGTGCCAGCAGCTTAGTATCTGGCAGGGTCGCAGAGACCCAGTACTTC.

V usage is TRBV5-1 and J usage is TRBJ1-1, with TRBD1 as a possible D gene (6 bases). Germline CDR1 SGHRS, CDR2 YFSETQ. V gave up 4 bases and J gave up 6 bases, with 22 bases separating them. CDR3 length equals 16 residues. The CDR3 loop reads CASSPTGRQDPPEAFF. CDR3 in DNA: TGCGCCAGCAGCCCGACCGGCCGACAGGATCCCCCTGAAGCTTTCTTT.

The chain links TRBV4-2 to TRBJ2-3, with 7 positions matching TRBD2. V was pared by 6 bases and J by 0 bases, with 12 bases of the junction left unmatched. Germline lookup yields CDR1 LGHNA and CDR2 YNFKEQ. This CDR3 has 17 amino acids. CDR3 region: CASRTGPSGSSTDTQYF. The CDR3 DNA reads TGTGCCAGCAGAACGGGGCCTAGCGGATCTAGCACAGATACGCAGTATTTT.

J is TRBJ1-2 and V is TRBV4-2, with D perhaps TRBD1 (5 bases). Germline V gives CDR1 LGHNA, CDR2 YNFKEQ. Between the trimmed V and J ends, which lost 0 bases and 5 bases, there was a span of 10 bases. The CDR3 has 14 amino acids. The CDR3 loop is CASSQDARAYGYTF. The CDR3 nucleotides are TGTGCCAGCAGCCAAGATGCCAGGGCTTATGGCTACACCTTC.

This clone was observed a handful of times. The chain recombines TRBV5-1 with TRBJ2-5, with 10 bases lining up with TRBD1. With V trimmed by 7 bases and J by 4 bases, 7 bases remained unmatched. This CDR3 contains 14 residues. Looked up from germline, CDR1 is SGHRS and CDR2 is YFSETQ. Here the CDR3 reads CASAQTGGRETQYF. The DNA of the CDR3 is TGCGCCAGCGCCCAGACAGGGGGCAGAGAGACCCAGTACTTC.

The rearrangement joins TRBV28 to TRBJ1-2, with 8 bases that match TRBD1. V lost 8 bases to trimming and J lost 6 bases; unmatched junction nucleotides: 11. The CDR3 extends over 14 amino acids. Germline V gives CDR1 MDHEN, CDR2 SYDVKM. CDR3 coding DNA: TGTGCCAGCGGGACGGACAGGGCGAGGAATGGCTACACCTTC. Its translation: CASGTDRARNGYTF.

This clone was counted between two and nine times. One end of the junction varies from germline; a read error may be responsible. The V gene is TRBV30, the J gene TRBJ2-3, with 14 nucleotides matching TRBD2. This CDR3 is 17 amino acids long. Germline loops: CDR1 GTSNPN, CDR2 SVGIG (reference sequence). In DNA form, the CDR3 reads TGTGCCTGGGGTGTAACCCGGACTAGCGGGAGGTTAGATACGCAGTATTTT. This gives the protein CAWGVTRTSGRLDTQYF.